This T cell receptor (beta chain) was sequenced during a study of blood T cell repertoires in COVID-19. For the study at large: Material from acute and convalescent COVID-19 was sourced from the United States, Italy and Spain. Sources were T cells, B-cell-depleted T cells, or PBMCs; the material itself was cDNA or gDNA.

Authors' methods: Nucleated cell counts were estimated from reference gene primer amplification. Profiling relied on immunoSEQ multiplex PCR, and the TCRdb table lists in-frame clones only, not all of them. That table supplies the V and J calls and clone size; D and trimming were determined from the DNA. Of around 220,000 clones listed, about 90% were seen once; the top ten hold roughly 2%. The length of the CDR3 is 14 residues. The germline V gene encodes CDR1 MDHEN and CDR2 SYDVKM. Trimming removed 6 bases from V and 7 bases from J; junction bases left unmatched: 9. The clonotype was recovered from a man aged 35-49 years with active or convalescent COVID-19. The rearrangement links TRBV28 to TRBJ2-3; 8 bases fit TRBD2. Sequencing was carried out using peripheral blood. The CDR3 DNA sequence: TGTGCCAGCAGGTTAGCGGGAAGGAGGAATACGCAGTATTTT. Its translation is CASRLAGRRNTQYF.